This entry features one TCR beta chain sequence. This sample was taken from a study of blood T cell repertoires in COVID-19. Across the whole study: Some COVID-19 samples were acute and others convalescent; all came from the United States, Italy and Spain.

J gave up 5 bases and V 4 bases, and 9 bases lay outside the gene matches. This CDR3 has 16 residues. CDR1 and CDR2 (germline): MNHEY, SVGAGI. TCRdb's copy holds only in-frame clones and misses some; the assay was immunoSEQ multiplex PCR. The table lists some 10,000 clones, around nine tenths of them singletons, with 3.5% to 5% in the top ten. The sequenced sample consisted of peripheral blood. The chain recombines TRBV6-5 with TRBJ2-2; 8 nucleotides line up with TRBD1. The sequence came from a human donor in a cohort sampled during active COVID-19. The CDR3 reads CASSSPRGQSTGELFF. The CDR3 coding sequence is TGTGCCAGCAGTTCCCCCAGGGGGCAGAGTACCGGGGAGCTGTTTTTT.